Listed below are T cell receptor beta chains from one sample, sequenced in a study of blood T cell repertoires in COVID-19. Using immunoSEQ multiplex PCR, the repertoire was profiled, and TCRdb retains in-frame clones only, with some absent. This sample has fewer than 250,000 clones; approximately 90% occur once, and the top ten carry 0.95% to 1.3%. Sequenced sample: peripheral blood. The receptor set was obtained from a man aged 30 to 39 with acute or convalescent COVID-19. The CDR3 runs from the conserved cysteine through the conserved F or W. Each record gives: V gene, clone size, D gene, J gene, CDR3 DNA, CDR3 protein. The D gene is left open where the match is weak. The size field is filled for only some rows; it gives once, few, many or a size class.

>TRBV19|-|TRBD2|TRBJ2-3
TGTGCCAGTAGTATAGATGCCGGACTAGCGGGGGGAGGAGGCACAGATACGCAGTATTTT
CASSIDAGLAGGGGTDTQYF
>TRBV6-5|-|-|TRBJ2-2
TGTGCCAGCAGGGACGACAGGTTGATCGGGGAGCTGTTTTTT
CASRDDRLIGELFF
>TRBV28|-|-|TRBJ1-2
TGTGCCAGCAGTTCGACAGCCTATGGCTACACCTTC
CASSSTAYGYTF
>TRBV7-8|-|TRBD1|TRBJ2-3
TGTGCCAGCAGCCTGACAGGGGGCACAGATACGCAGTATTTT
CASSLTGGTDTQYF
>TRBV7-9|-|-|TRBJ1-3
TGTGCCAGCAGCCCACGGGACATACCATACTCTGGAAACACCATATATTTT
CASSPRDIPYSGNTIYF
>TRBV6-5|few|TRBD2|TRBJ2-2
TGTGCCATAGCGGGGGGCGGGGAGCTGTTTTTT
CAIAGGGELFF
>TRBV2|-|TRBD1|TRBJ1-4
TGTGCCAGCAGTGCGGACAGGGGTTTGAGGGAAAAACTGTTTTTT
CASSADRGLREKLFF
>TRBV18|-|TRBD1|TRBJ2-7
TGTGCCAGCTCACCAGACAGGGGATCGTACGAGCAGTACTTC
CASSPDRGSYEQYF
>TRBV6-5|-|TRBD1|TRBJ1-2
TGTGCCAGCAGTCGAGACAGGGTCTATGGCTACACCTTC
CASSRDRVYGYTF
>TRBV5-1|-|TRBD1|TRBJ1-6
TGCGCCAGCAGCCAACTGACAGGGAATAATTCACCCCTCCACTTT
CASSQLTGNNSPLHF
>TRBV18|-|-|TRBJ1-1
TGTGCCAGCTCACCAAGTTCTGGAGTTGCTGAAGCTTTCTTT
CASSPSSGVAEAFF
>TRBV19|-|TRBD1|TRBJ1-2
TGTGCCAGTAGTATAGGACAGGGGAACTATGGCTACACCTTC
CASSIGQGNYGYTF
>TRBV4-1|-|-|TRBJ1-4
TGCGCCAGCAGCCAGGGGCTCGCAACTAATGAAAAACTGTTTTTT
CASSQGLATNEKLFF
>TRBV5-1|-|TRBD2|TRBJ2-5
TGCGCCAGCAGCTGGGGGACTAGCGGGGGAAAGACCCAGTACTTC
CASSWGTSGGKTQYF
>TRBV29-1|-|TRBD1|TRBJ1-2
TGCAGCGTCGGAGGACAGGGAGGACGCGGCTACACCTTC
CSVGGQGGRGYTF
>TRBV11-3|once|TRBD1|TRBJ2-3
TGTGCCAGCAGCTCAGGACAGGGGGGAAGCACAGATACGCAGTATTTT
CASSSGQGGSTDTQYF
>TRBV28|once|-|TRBJ2-7
TGTGCCAGCAGAAAATACTACGAGCAGTACTTC
CASRKYYEQYF
>TRBV25-1|-|-|TRBJ1-3
TGTGCCAGCAGTGAGGGGTTTCTGGGGCGGTCCTCTGGAAACACCATATATTTT
CASSEGFLGRSSGNTIYF
>TRBV9|-|-|TRBJ2-1
TGTGCCAGTTCCGGGACTGGACAATACAATGAGCAGTTCTTC
CASSGTGQYNEQFF
>TRBV7-3|-|-|TRBJ2-3
TGTGCCAGCAGCACAGGGAGTACAGATACGCAGTATTTT
CASSTGSTDTQYF
>TRBV28|-|TRBD2|TRBJ2-1
TGTGCCAGCAGTAGCGGGACCTACAATGAGCAGTTCTTC
CASSSGTYNEQFF
>TRBV6-5|-|TRBD2|TRBJ2-1
TGTGCCAGCAGTTTAATTACTAGCGGGGTTGGCAATGGGCAGTTCTTC
CASSLITSGVGNGQFF
>TRBV19|once|-|TRBJ2-4
TGTGCCAGTAGTGTCGGTTATTCAGCCAAAAACATTCAGTACTTC
CASSVGYSAKNIQYF
>TRBV5-5|-|TRBD1|TRBJ2-5
TGTGCCAGCAGCCTGGACAGGGGACGGGCCACGAAGACCCAGTACTTC
CASSLDRGRATKTQYF
>TRBV7-6|-|TRBD2|TRBJ2-7
TGTGCCAGCGGGGAAGCGGGAGGATACGAGCAGTACTTC
CASGEAGGYEQYF
>TRBV19|once|-|TRBJ1-6
TGTGCCAGTAGTCCCGAGGGTAGTCCCCTCCACTTT
CASSPEGSPLHF
>TRBV3-1/TRBV3-2|-|TRBD2|TRBJ2-2
TGTGCCAGCAGCCTTAGCGGGGGGGCCTCCGGGGAGCTGTTTTTT
CASSLSGGASGELFF
>TRBV28|-|TRBD1|TRBJ2-7
TGTGCCAGCAGTGGACAGGGCTACGAGCAGTACTTC
CASSGQGYEQYF
>TRBV18|-|-|TRBJ1-3
TGTGCCAGCTCCGAGCGTGGGGGAAACACCATATATTTT
CASSERGGNTIYF
>TRBV15|-|TRBD2|TRBJ2-3
TGTGCCACCAGCACGCGACGGGGGGACGGCGCAGATACGCAGTATTTT
CATSTRRGDGADTQYF
>TRBV13|-|-|TRBJ2-3
TGTGCCAGCAGCTTCGGGGAGGGCACAGATACGCAGTATTTT
CASSFGEGTDTQYF
>TRBV20-1|-|TRBD2|TRBJ2-7
TGCAGTGCAAGTGGGACTAGTTCCGAGCAGTACTTC
CSASGTSSEQYF
>TRBV29-1|-|-|TRBJ2-4
TGCAGCGTTGCAAGATACGGGGGAACCGTAGCCAAAAACATTCAGTACTTC
CSVARYGGTVAKNIQYF
>TRBV9|once|TRBD2|TRBJ2-3
TGTGCCAGCAGCCTAAACCCTAGCGGGAGCACGCCAGATACGCAGTATTTT
CASSLNPSGSTPDTQYF
>TRBV2|-|-|TRBJ2-7
TGTGCCAGCAGTGAAATCGGTCGGAGCTCCTACGAGCAGTACTTC
CASSEIGRSSYEQYF
>TRBV5-1|-|TRBD2|TRBJ2-3
TGCGCCAGCAGCAGACGACTAGCGGGGGGGTCATCAGATACGCAGTATTTT
CASSRRLAGGSSDTQYF
>TRBV5-1|once|TRBD2|TRBJ2-3
TGCGCCAGCAGCCCCGGGACTAGCGGGGCTGATACGCAGTATTTT
CASSPGTSGADTQYF
>TRBV6-5|-|TRBD1|TRBJ2-5
TGTGCCAGCAACAGACAGGGTAGGGGCCAAGAGACCCAGTACTTC
CASNRQGRGQETQYF
>TRBV3-1/TRBV3-2|few|-|TRBJ1-1
TGTGCCAGCAGCCAAGACCGAGCCCTGGGGGGTACCATTACTCGTGCTTTCTTT
CASSQDRALGGTITRAFF
>TRBV24-1|once|TRBD1|TRBJ2-2
TGTGCCACTCCACCCCCCGGGACAGGGGACACCGGGGAGCTGTTTTTT
CATPPPGTGDTGELFF
>TRBV28|once|-|TRBJ1-5
TGTGCCAGCAGTTCCCCGGGAGTTAGCAATCAGCCCCAGCATTTT
CASSSPGVSNQPQHF
>TRBV10-3|-|-|TRBJ1-4
TGTGCCATCAGTGCACAGGTAGGCACTAATGAAAAACTGTTTTTT
CAISAQVGTNEKLFF
>TRBV7-9|-|TRBD1|TRBJ1-4
TGTGCCAGCAGCCCCCCGGGACAGGGATCCGAAAAACTGTTTTTT
CASSPPGQGSEKLFF
>TRBV6-5|-|TRBD1|TRBJ1-3
TGTGCCAGCAGCGGGGACAGGGGTAGAAACACCATATATTTT
CASSGDRGRNTIYF
>TRBV11-2|-|-|TRBJ2-2
TGTGCCAGCAGCTTTACCGCAGGGAACACCGGGGAGCTGTTTTTT
CASSFTAGNTGELFF
>TRBV30|-|-|TRBJ2-7
TGTGCCTGGCGGGTCAGGGATGAATACGAGCAGTACTTC
CAWRVRDEYEQYF
>TRBV9|-|-|TRBJ2-3
TGTGCCAGCAGCGCCGGAGTAGGTCCAGATACGCAGTATTTT
CASSAGVGPDTQYF
>TRBV27|few|TRBD1|TRBJ1-5
TGTGCCAGCTGGACAGGGGTAAGGAATCAGCCCCAGCATTTT
CASWTGVRNQPQHF
>TRBV7-3|-|-|TRBJ2-1
TGTGCCAGCAGCTTACACTTCTACAATGAGCAGTTCTTC
CASSLHFYNEQFF
>TRBV27|once|TRBD1|TRBJ2-7
TGTGCCAGCGGGTTCCAGGGGGTTGTACACGAGCAGTACTTC
CASGFQGVVHEQYF
>TRBV9|-|TRBD1|TRBJ1-1
TGTGCCAGCAGCCCCGCGCCGGGACAGGGGTCGTGGACTGAAGCTTTCTTT
CASSPAPGQGSWTEAFF
>TRBV30|once|-|TRBJ2-7
TGTGCCTGGAGTGGACAGGCTAGGTACGAGCAGTACTTC
CAWSGQARYEQYF
>TRBV6-7|-|TRBD2|TRBJ2-3
TGTGCCAGCAGTTACCGGCTAGCGGGGTGGGTGGGGGATACGCAGTATTTT
CASSYRLAGWVGDTQYF
>TRBV9|once|TRBD1|TRBJ2-1
TGTGCCAGCAGCGCCCGACAGGGGGCGGCCAATGAGCAGTTCTTC
CASSARQGAANEQFF
>TRBV13|-|TRBD1|TRBJ2-7
TGTGCCAGCAGCCATTTACCGGGACAGGGTAAAGGCGAGCAGTACTTC
CASSHLPGQGKGEQYF
>TRBV30|-|TRBD2|TRBJ2-4
TGTGCCTGGAGTGTATCTAGCGGTAAAAACATTCAGTACTTC
CAWSVSSGKNIQYF
>TRBV27|-|-|TRBJ2-5
TGTGCCAGCAGTCCCACCCGGAGGAGGGAGACCCAGTACTTC
CASSPTRRRETQYF
>TRBV5-1|-|TRBD1|TRBJ2-7
TGCGCCAGCAGCCCGCGACAGGGGGCGGACGAGCAGTACTTC
CASSPRQGADEQYF
>TRBV28|-|-|TRBJ2-1
TGTGCCAGCAGCCCCGACAGGTATTGGGCCAATGAGCAGTTCTTC
CASSPDRYWANEQFF